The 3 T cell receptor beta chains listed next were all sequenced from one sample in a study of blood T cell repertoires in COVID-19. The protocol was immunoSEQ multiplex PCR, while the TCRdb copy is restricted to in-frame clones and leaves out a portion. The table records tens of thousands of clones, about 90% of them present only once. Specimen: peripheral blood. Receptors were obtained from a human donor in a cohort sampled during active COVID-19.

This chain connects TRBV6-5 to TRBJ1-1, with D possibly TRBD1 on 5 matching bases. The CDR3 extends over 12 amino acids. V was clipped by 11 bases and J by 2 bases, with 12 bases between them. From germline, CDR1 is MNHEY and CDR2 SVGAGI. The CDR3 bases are TGTGCCTCCAAAGGGGTTAACACTGAAGCTTTCTTT. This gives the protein CASKGVNTEAFF.

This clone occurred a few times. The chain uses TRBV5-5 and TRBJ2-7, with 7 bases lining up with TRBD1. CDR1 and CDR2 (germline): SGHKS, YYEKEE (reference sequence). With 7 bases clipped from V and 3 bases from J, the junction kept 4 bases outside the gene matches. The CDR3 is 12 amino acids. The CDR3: CASDRDGYEQYF. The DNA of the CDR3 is TGTGCCAGCGACAGGGATGGCTACGAGCAGTACTTC.

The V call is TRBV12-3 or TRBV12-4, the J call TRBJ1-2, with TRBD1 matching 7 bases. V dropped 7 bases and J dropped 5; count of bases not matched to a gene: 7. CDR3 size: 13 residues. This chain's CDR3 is CASMRTGDYGYTF. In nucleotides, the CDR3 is TGTGCCAGCATGCGGACAGGCGATTATGGCTACACCTTC.